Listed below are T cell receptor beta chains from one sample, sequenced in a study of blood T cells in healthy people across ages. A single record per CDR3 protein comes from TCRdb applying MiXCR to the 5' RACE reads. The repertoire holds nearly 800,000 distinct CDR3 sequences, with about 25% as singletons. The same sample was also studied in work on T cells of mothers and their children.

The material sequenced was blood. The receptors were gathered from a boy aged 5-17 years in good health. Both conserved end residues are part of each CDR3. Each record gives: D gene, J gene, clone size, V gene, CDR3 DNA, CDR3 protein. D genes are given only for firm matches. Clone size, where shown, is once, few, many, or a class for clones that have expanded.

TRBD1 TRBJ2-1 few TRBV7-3 TGTGCCAGCAGCTTATACTCCCTTCCGGGACAGGGCCGTTACAATGAGCAGTTCTTC CASSLYSLPGQGRYNEQFF
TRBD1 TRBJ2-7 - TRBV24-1 TGTGCCACCAGTGAACCGACCGGGACAGGGGGCAACGAGCAGTACTTC CATSEPTGTGGNEQYF
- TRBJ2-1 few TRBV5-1 TGCGCCAGCAGCTTCGCGTTGGGGGCCGACAATGAGCAGTTCTTC CASSFALGADNEQFF
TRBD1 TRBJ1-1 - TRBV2 TGTGCCACTCGGGACAGGACGACCGGGAGTAACACTGAAGCTTTCTTT CATRDRTTGSNTEAFF
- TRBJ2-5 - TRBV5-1 TGCGCCAGCAGCTTTACGCCGGACCAAGAGACCCAGTACTTC CASSFTPDQETQYF
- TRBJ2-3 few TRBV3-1 TGTGCCAGCAGCCAAGATGCGGATACGCAGTATTTT CASSQDADTQYF
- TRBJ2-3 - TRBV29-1 TGCAGCGTTGGTCTGTTCACAGATACGCAGTATTTT CSVGLFTDTQYF
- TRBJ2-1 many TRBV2 TGTGCCAGCAGGGACAGCCATATGTTCAATGAGCAGTTCTTC CASRDSHMFNEQFF
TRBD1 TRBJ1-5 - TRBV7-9 TGTGCCAGCAGCTCCGGACAGGGGTATAGCAATCAGCCCCAGCATTTT CASSSGQGYSNQPQHF
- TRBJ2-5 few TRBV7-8 TGTGCCAGCAGCTCGGGACTCCCGTACCAAGAGACCCAGTACTTC CASSSGLPYQETQYF
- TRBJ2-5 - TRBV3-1 TGTGCCAGCAGCCAAGACCTATCATCTCAGGTGTACCAAGAGACCCAGTACTTC CASSQDLSSQVYQETQYF
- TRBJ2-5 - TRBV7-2 TGTGCCAGCAGCCTCGGCCGCCCGGTGGAGACCCAGTACTTC CASSLGRPVETQYF
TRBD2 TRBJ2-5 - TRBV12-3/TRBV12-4 TGTGCCAGCGGTAGCGGGGGCCCGGTCAAGACCCAGTACTTC CASGSGGPVKTQYF
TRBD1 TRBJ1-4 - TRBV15 TGTGCCACCAGCAGAGATTTCCCCGGGACAGCTAATGAAAAACTGTTTTTT CATSRDFPGTANEKLFF
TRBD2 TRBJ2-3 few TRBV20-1 TGCAGTGCACCTCGCCTACTAGCGGGAGAGAGAGATACGCAGTATTTT CSAPRLLAGERDTQYF
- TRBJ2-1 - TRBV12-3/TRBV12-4 TGTGCCAGCAGTCCTGGTGAGATATACAATGAGCAGTTCTTC CASSPGEIYNEQFF
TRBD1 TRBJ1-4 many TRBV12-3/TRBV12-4 TGTGCCAGCAGTTTTCCGGGACAGCTTAATGAAAAACTGTTTTTT CASSFPGQLNEKLFF
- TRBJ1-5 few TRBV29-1 TGCAGCGTTGATGTGGGGGATCGGCAGCCCCAGCATTTT CSVDVGDRQPQHF